Given below is one TCR beta chain in context. What it binds is unknown. This specimen comes from a study of shared clonotypes between healthy human individuals. General study findings and limits: The sole specimen, blood, was sampled, and tissue repertoires likely differ. All-four-donor shared clonotypes had higher generation probabilities than non-shared clonotypes did.

The CDR3 has 15 residues. The germline V gene has CDR1 SGHTA and CDR2 FQGNSA. Germline trimming cut 4 bases from V and 5 bases from J; bases unmatched to any gene: 4. Healthy HIV-negative adults with no recent acute infections or vaccinations were recruited as donors. Deep level was the assay's run setting. Produced via immunoSEQ multiplex PCR; TCRdb's table is partial and in-frame only. This table has about 530,000 clones, about 96% appearing once. This chain connects TRBV7-2 to TRBJ2-1, with 11 bases matching TRBD2. The source material was naive CD4+ T cells sorted from blood. Subset described: CD45RA+ positively selected. The TCR originated in a woman aged 25 to 39 in good health. CDR3 sequence reads: CASSSRLAGHNEQFF. In nucleotides, the CDR3 is TGTGCCAGCAGCTCCAGACTAGCGGGGCACAATGAGCAGTTCTTC.